These 27 T cell receptor beta chains were all obtained from the same sample, sequenced in a study of early T cells in non-severe SARS-CoV-2 infection. MiXCR was run by TCRdb on the 5' RACE reads, yielding one entry per CDR3 protein. The sample carries some 23,000 distinct CDR3 sequences, roughly 5% recorded once. Sequencing was done on a sample of whole blood. The receptor source for this set is an adult who was a healthcare worker with PCR-confirmed SARS-CoV-2 infection or an uninfected control (not recorded which).

This clonotype has a count of ten or more. The rearrangement joins TRBV7-2 to TRBJ2-3, with D uncertain. Germline lookup yields CDR1 SGHTA and CDR2 FQGNSA. The length of the CDR3 is 14 residues. V lost 7 bases and J 6 bases, leaving 17 bases between the germline ends. The CDR3 bases are TGTGCCAGCAAGTTAGGACCCGGAACGGATACGCAGTATTTT. Translated, it gives CASKLGPGTDTQYF.

V gene TRBV3-1 combines with J gene TRBJ2-3; TRBD2 agrees at 12 bases. The CDR3 extends over 16 amino acids. The trim removed 5 bases at V and 6 bases at J, leaving 9 bases unmatched. Germline CDR1 LGHDT, CDR2 YNNKEL (reference sequence). The CDR3 nucleotides are TGTGCCAGCAGCTTCTCGACTAGCGGGAGTAGGGATACGCAGTATTTT. Its translation: CASSFSTSGSRDTQYF.

The V call is TRBV18, the J call TRBJ1-1; 8 bases fit TRBD1. Per the germline V gene, CDR1 is KGHSH and CDR2 is LQKENI. The CDR3 runs to 13 residues. Losses at the gene ends were 6 bases for V and 6 bases for J; bases not matched to a gene: 6. As DNA, the CDR3 is TGTGCCAGCTCTAAGACAGGGGTCCCTGAAGCTTTCTTT. Amino acids: CASSKTGVPEAFF.

In its sample, this clonotype was seen many times. CDR3 amino acids: CARNSPSVDYNEQFF. The CDR3 DNA reads TGTGCCAGAAACTCGCCTAGCGTTGACTACAATGAGCAGTTCTTC. The chain links TRBV27 to TRBJ2-1; TRBD2 might be the D (6 bases). Germline CDR1 reads MNHEY; CDR2 reads SMNVEV (reference sequence). V was shortened by 9 bases and J by 3 bases, with 18 bases between the two germline ends. The CDR3 loop spans 15 amino acids.

This clonotype has ten or more counts. V and J are TRBV7-9 and TRBJ2-1, with TRBD2 matching 10 bases. Germline V CDR1 and CDR2: SEHNR, FQNEAQ (reference sequence). Germline trimming cut 5 bases from V and 4 bases from J; bases unmatched to any gene: 11. This CDR3 has 17 residues. CDR3 amino acids: CASSRLTGTSVYNEQFF. The CDR3 DNA reads TGTGCCAGCAGCAGATTGACCGGGACTAGCGTTTACAATGAGCAGTTCTTC.

This clonotype was seen repeatedly, ten times or more. This chain uses TRBV20-1 with TRBJ2-1, with a tentative D call TRBD2 (6 bases). CDR1 DFQATT and CDR2 SNEGSKA come from the germline V gene (reference sequence). This CDR3 has 16 residues. Trimming cost V 2 bases and J 0 bases, with 14 bases left between them. CDR3 in amino acids: CSARLFLANSYNEQFF. The CDR3 DNA sequence: TGCAGTGCTAGACTATTTCTAGCGAACTCCTACAATGAGCAGTTCTTC.

The rearrangement joins TRBV21-1 to TRBJ1-5; the table names TRBD1, a call not compared with the DNA. TRBV21-1 is a documented pseudogene. The CDR3 contains 19 residues. CDR3 sequence (DNA): TGTGCCAGCAGCCTTACCCGGGACAGGGAGGAAGGGAGCAATCAGCCCCAGCATTTT. This gives the protein CASSLTRDREEGSNQPQHF.

This clonotype was observed many times. The chain is built from TRBV6-1 and TRBJ2-5; the D call may be TRBD1 or TRBD2 (5 bases each). Between the trimmed V and J ends, which lost 6 bases and 2 bases, there was a span of 10 bases. There are 13 residues in the CDR3. Germline-derived CDR1 and CDR2 are MNHNS and SASEGT. Written as DNA, the CDR3 is TGTGCCAGCAGGTGGGGGTTGCAAGAGACCCAGTACTTC. It specifies CASRWGLQETQYF.

This clonotype was detected many times. The chain has TRBV7-9 and TRBJ1-5, with unresolved D. V was pared by 4 bases and J by 3 bases, with 13 bases between. This CDR3 is 15 amino acids long. The germline V gene has CDR1 SEHNR and CDR2 FQNEAQ (reference sequence). The CDR3 loop reads CASSSDLIPNQPQHF. The CDR3 bases are TGTGCCAGCAGCTCGGACCTCATCCCCAATCAGCCCCAGCATTTT.

This clonotype came up many times. The chain links TRBV6-5 to TRBJ1-6, with D perhaps TRBD1 (5 bases). The germline V gene encodes CDR1 MNHEY and CDR2 SVGAGI. The CDR3 sequence is 14 residues long. V dropped 7 bases and J dropped 9 bases, with 16 bases sitting between them. The DNA of the CDR3 is TGTGCCAGCAACAGAGGGGAGAGTGGTTCACCCCTCCACTTT. This translates into CASNRGESGSPLHF.

In this sample, this clonotype turned up many times. A read error may account for a junction end that differs from germline. CDR3 bases: TGTGCCAGCAGCCTAGATCTGGAGACCCAGTACTTC. Amino acids: CASSLDLETQYF. The chain couples TRBV11-3 to TRBJ2-5, with D uncertain. CDR1 and CDR2 from the germline V gene are SGHNT and YENEEA. This CDR3 is 12 amino acids long.

In this sample, this clonotype turned up a few times. This chain's CDR3 is CASSLGTYNTGELFF. In nucleotides, the CDR3 is TGTGCCAGCAGTCTCGGGACATACAACACCGGGGAGCTGTTTTTT. V usage is TRBV28 and J usage is TRBJ2-2; D might be TRBD1 (6 bases). V was pared by 5 bases and J by 2 bases, with 12 bases between. Germline lookup yields CDR1 MDHEN and CDR2 SYDVKM. CDR3 length: 15 residues.

This clonotype was detected a few times. The rearrangement uses TRBV5-1 and TRBJ1-2, with 9 bases identical to TRBD1. Trimming cost V 2 bases and J 8 bases; bases outside gene matches: 4. Germline V lookup: CDR1 SGHRS, CDR2 YFSETQ. The CDR3 has 13 amino acids. This CDR3 reads CASSLQGAEGYTF. CDR3 DNA: TGCGCCAGCAGCTTACAGGGGGCAGAGGGCTACACCTTC.

This clonotype counts as medium-sized. The J gene is TRBJ2-1, the V gene TRBV7-3, with 8 positions matching TRBD2. V trimming: 4 bases; J trimming: 3 bases; junction bases outside the gene matches: 5. The CDR3 runs to 15 residues. Per germline, CDR1 SGHTA and CDR2 FQGTGA. The CDR3 loop is CASSWSGSGYNEQFF. Here the CDR3 DNA reads TGTGCCAGCAGCTGGAGCGGGAGTGGCTACAATGAGCAGTTCTTC. The whole variable domain, remainder taken from reference TRBV7-3 and TRBJ2-1, is GAGVSQTPSNKVTEKGKYVELRCDPISGHTALYWYRQSLGQGPEFLIYFQGTGAADDSGLPNDRFFAVRPEGSVSTLKIQRTERGDSAVYLCASSWSGSGYNEQFFGPGTRLTVL.

This clonotype was picked up many times. J is TRBJ1-1 and V is TRBV7-2; TRBD1 is a possible D gene (5 bases). The CDR3 runs 13 residues. Per the germline V gene, CDR1 is SGHTA and CDR2 is FQGNSA. Trimming cost V 3 bases and J 8 bases, with 13 bases left between them. Here the CDR3 reads CASSFWQGEEAFF. The CDR3 coding sequence is TGTGCCAGCAGCTTTTGGCAGGGTGAAGAAGCTTTCTTT.

This clonotype was seen many times. The rearrangement joins TRBV7-2 to TRBJ2-7; 7 positions agree with TRBD2. Per germline, CDR1 SGHTA and CDR2 FQGNSA. V was pared by 1 base and J by 0 bases, with 12 bases of the junction left unmatched. The CDR3 runs 18 residues. The DNA for the CDR3 is TGTGCCAGCAGCTTAGGGGGGAGCGGGGTTTCGAGCTCCTACGAGCAGTACTTC. Its protein is CASSLGGSGVSSSYEQYF.

This clonotype was recorded many times. This rearrangement joins TRBV28 to TRBJ2-2; 9 nucleotides agree with TRBD1. V lost 3 bases, J lost 1 base, and 9 bases stayed unmatched. Germline CDR1 reads MDHEN; CDR2 reads SYDVKM. The CDR3 is 18 amino acids. The chain's CDR3 is CASSFIPRTGENTGELFF. For the CDR3, the DNA is TGTGCCAGCAGTTTTATCCCGCGGACAGGGGAGAACACCGGGGAGCTGTTTTTT.

This clonotype is labeled as medium-sized. The chain is built from TRBV4-2 and TRBJ1-6; no definite D call. CDR1 is LGHNA, CDR2 YNFKEQ, per germline. The length of the CDR3 is 15 residues. Between the trimmed V and J ends, which lost 2 bases and 9 bases, there was a span of 14 bases. The CDR3 is CASSQTLHPLSPLHF. The CDR3 nucleotides are TGTGCCAGCAGCCAAACCCTCCACCCGCTTTCACCCCTCCACTTT.

The sample holds many counts of this clonotype. This rearrangement joins TRBV20-1 to TRBJ1-5; 8 nucleotides align to TRBD1. V gave up 5 bases and J gave up 8 bases; unmatched junction bases: 11. Germline V gene data show CDR1 as DFQATT and CDR2 as SNEGSKA (reference sequence). The CDR3 is made up of 14 amino acids. The CDR3 here is CSAGGRTGMKPQHF. The CDR3, as DNA: TGCAGTGCTGGAGGGCGGACAGGGATGAAGCCCCAGCATTTT.

This clonotype was seen many times. The chain joins TRBV4-1 to TRBJ2-1; TRBD2 aligns across 12 bases. In germline, CDR1 is MGHRA, CDR2 YSYEKL. After removal of 3 bases from V and 6 bases from J, the junction contained 12 bases not matched to a gene. This CDR3 comprises 18 residues. The DNA for the CDR3 is TGCGCCAGCAGCCACACTCTAGCGGGAGGGCGGGGATTCAATGAGCAGTTCTTC. Protein: CASSHTLAGGRGFNEQFF.

There are many counts of this clonotype. V and J are TRBV5-1 and TRBJ2-3, with 8 positions matching TRBD2. Looked up from germline, CDR1 is SGHRS and CDR2 is YFSETQ. V was pared by 2 bases and J by 2 bases, with 4 bases of the junction left unmatched. The CDR3 length is 15 residues. DNA for the CDR3: TGCGCCAGCAGCTTAGCAGCGGGGGACACAGATACGCAGTATTTT. It translates to CASSLAAGDTDTQYF.

V and J are TRBV7-2 and TRBJ2-3; 8 nucleotides match TRBD2. Per the germline V gene, CDR1 is SGHTA and CDR2 is FQGNSA. The CDR3 loop spans 15 amino acids. The junction had 2 bases not matched to a gene; V was cut back by 2 bases and J by 1 base. The CDR3 DNA sequence: TGTGCCAGCAGCTTACGGGAGGGCCGCACAGATACGCAGTATTTT. Its protein is CASSLREGRTDTQYF.

The sample holds a few counts of this clonotype. The V and J genes are TRBV28 and TRBJ2-1; no clear D. Trimming shortened V by 5 bases and J by 4 bases, and 9 bases separated the two germline ends. Germline-derived CDR1 and CDR2 are MDHEN and SYDVKM. The CDR3 loop spans 13 amino acids. The CDR3 protein is CASSLTVYNEQFF. The CDR3 DNA sequence: TGTGCCAGCAGTCTGACCGTTTACAATGAGCAGTTCTTC.

This clonotype was seen many times. CDR3 DNA sequence: TGTGCCAGCAGCTTAGGACTAGTCGACACAGATACGCAGTATTTT. Its translation: CASSLGLVDTDTQYF. The chain couples TRBV7-9 to TRBJ2-3; TRBD2 might be the D (6 bases). Germline V gene lookup returns CDR1 SEHNR and CDR2 FQNEAQ (reference sequence). CDR3 size: 15 residues. The V end lost 1 base, the J end lost 2 bases, and 10 bases lay between the germline ends.

This clonotype occurred many times. This chain links TRBV7-9 with TRBJ2-2; D might be TRBD2 (6 bases). CDR3 length: 14 residues. Germline CDR1 is SEHNR and CDR2 is FQNEAQ (reference sequence). The ends were cut back, 3 bases at V and 3 bases at J, with 8 bases in the middle. The CDR3 DNA reads as TGTGCCAGCAGCTTCGGGGGACACACCGGGGAGCTGTTTTTT. Its protein is CASSFGGHTGELFF.

This clonotype was seen at least ten times. V gene TRBV4-3 combines with J gene TRBJ1-2; a weak D match, TRBD1 (5 bases). The CDR3 runs to 16 residues. CDR1 is LGHNA and CDR2 is YSLEER in the germline V gene. The V end was cut by 0 bases, the J end by 4 bases, with 15 bases between. CDR3 coding DNA: TGCGCCAGCAGCCAAGATGACGGGGGGAAGGGCTATGGCTACACCTTC. This codes for CASSQDDGGKGYGYTF.

This clonotype was counted ten times or more. This chain links TRBV20-1 with TRBJ2-6, with a tentative D call TRBD1 (5 bases). The length of the CDR3 is 18 residues. CDR1 DFQATT and CDR2 SNEGSKA come from the germline V gene (reference sequence). V lost 5 bases to trimming and J lost 1 base, with 21 bases between them. The CDR3 bases are TGCAGTGCTTCCCGCGCCTCAGGGTCTCGGTCTGGGGCCAACGTCCTGACTTTC. This encodes CSASRASGSRSGANVLTF.